Each of the 5 T cell receptor beta chains below was sequenced from the same sample in a study of blood T cell repertoires in COVID-19. This table comes from immunoSEQ multiplex PCR, and its TCRdb copy is limited to in-frame clones, with some not included. Among about 230,000 clones, around 88% were seen once, and the ten largest hold 2% to 2.5%. Sequences were obtained from PBMCs or T cells enriched from blood (not recorded which). The receptors here all came from a woman aged 40 to 50 with acute COVID-19.

The chain uses TRBV30 and TRBJ2-5, with D possibly TRBD2 on 5 matching bases. The ends were cut back, 0 bases at V and 14 bases at J, with 13 bases in the middle. The CDR3 covers 11 residues. The germline gives CDR1 GTSNPN, CDR2 SVGIG (reference sequence). The CDR3 is CAWSVGDLLYF. DNA for the CDR3: TGTGCCTGGAGTGTGGGAGACTTGCTTTACTTC.

This rearrangement joins TRBV30 to TRBJ1-1; D gene ambiguous. The CDR3 has 13 amino acids. V dropped 0 bases and J dropped 4 bases, with 9 bases sitting between them. Germline V lookup: CDR1 GTSNPN, CDR2 SVGIG (reference sequence). CDR3 in amino acids: CAWSVRGGTEAFF. CDR3 DNA: TGTGCCTGGAGTGTACGGGGTGGCACTGAAGCTTTCTTT.

The chain employs TRBV19 and TRBJ1-5, with D unresolved. V lost 3 bases and J lost 6, with 18 bases in between. The CDR3 has 16 residues. Germline CDR1 is LNHDA and CDR2 is SQIVND (reference sequence). The CDR3 loop is CASSIAAVNGAQPQHF. CDR3 DNA sequence: TGTGCCAGTAGTATCGCAGCAGTAAATGGAGCTCAGCCCCAGCATTTT. Looking up the rest from reference TRBV19 and TRBJ1-5 gives the full variable domain: DGGITQSPKYLFRKEGQNVTLSCEQNLNHDAMYWYRQDPGQGLRLIYYSQIVNDFQKGDIAEGYSVSREKKESFPLTVTSAQKNPTAFYLCASSIAAVNGAQPQHFGDGTRLSIL.

This rearrangement joins TRBV4-1 to TRBJ1-2; the D gene is possibly TRBD1 (6 bases). V lost 5 bases, J lost 4 bases, and 14 bases lay in between. This CDR3 has 14 residues. The germline V gene encodes CDR1 MGHRA and CDR2 YSYEKL. CDR3 loop: CASSLTGERYGYTF. Written as DNA, the CDR3 is TGCGCCAGCAGCTTGACAGGAGAACGCTATGGCTACACCTTC.

The chain recombines TRBV7-2 with TRBJ1-1; D remains unclear. CDR3 size: 13 residues. CDR1 is SGHTA and CDR2 is FQGNSA in the germline V gene. Trimming shortened V by 2 bases and J by 4 bases, and 8 bases separated the two germline ends. CDR3 region: CASSLITGTEAFF. The CDR3 nucleotides read TGTGCCAGCAGCTTAATAACGGGCACTGAAGCTTTCTTT.